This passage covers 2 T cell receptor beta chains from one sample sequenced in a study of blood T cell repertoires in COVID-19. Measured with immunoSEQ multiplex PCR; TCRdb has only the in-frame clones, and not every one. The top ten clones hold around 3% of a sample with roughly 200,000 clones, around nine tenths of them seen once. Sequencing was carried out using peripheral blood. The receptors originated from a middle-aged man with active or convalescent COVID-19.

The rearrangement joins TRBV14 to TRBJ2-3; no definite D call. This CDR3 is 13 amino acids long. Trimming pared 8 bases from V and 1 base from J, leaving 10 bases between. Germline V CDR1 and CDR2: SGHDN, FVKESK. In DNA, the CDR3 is TGTGCCAGCTGCCTCAGATGCACAGATACGCAGTATTTT. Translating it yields CASCLRCTDTQYF.

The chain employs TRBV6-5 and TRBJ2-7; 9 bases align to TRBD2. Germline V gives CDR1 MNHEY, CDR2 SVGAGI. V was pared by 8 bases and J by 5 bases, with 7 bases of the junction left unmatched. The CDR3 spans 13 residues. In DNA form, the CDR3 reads TGTGCCAGCGACGCGGGAGGGAACAACGAGCAGTACTTC. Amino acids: CASDAGGNNEQYF.